This TCR beta chain was sequenced for a study of CD8+ T cells in alopecia areata. Background on the study: The duration of tofacitinib was 6 to 18 months, with 6 months off drug afterward.

With respect to this clone: The antigen remains undetermined.

With V trimmed by 7 bases and J by 6 bases, 5 bases remained unmatched. The CDR3 has 13 residues. Germline V gives CDR1 SQVTM, CDR2 ANQGSEA. cDNA serving as the sequencing template came from extracted, reverse transcribed RNA. Sequencing used immunoSEQ multiplex PCR; TCRdb keeps in-frame clones, though not all of them. The sample comprises over 100,000 clones, 53% of which are singletons, and roughly 0.5% rests with the top ten. Whole-study findings and limits: Scalp and blood retained many expanded lesional clones during tofacitinib. An increase in clonality over normal scalp was evident in lesional scalp, especially alopecia totalis/universalis.

The sample's treatment: oral pan-JAK inhibitor, 5-10 mg twice daily. Here the sequenced sample was CD4+ T cells sorted from blood, taken at week 4, from a patient treated with tofacitinib. The TCR was taken from a human donor with alopecia areata. This sequence joins TRBV29-1 and TRBJ2-2; 10 positions match TRBD1. The CDR3 spells CSARDRGAGELFF. The DNA of the CDR3 is TGCAGCGCCCGGGACAGGGGCGCCGGGGAGCTGTTTTTT.